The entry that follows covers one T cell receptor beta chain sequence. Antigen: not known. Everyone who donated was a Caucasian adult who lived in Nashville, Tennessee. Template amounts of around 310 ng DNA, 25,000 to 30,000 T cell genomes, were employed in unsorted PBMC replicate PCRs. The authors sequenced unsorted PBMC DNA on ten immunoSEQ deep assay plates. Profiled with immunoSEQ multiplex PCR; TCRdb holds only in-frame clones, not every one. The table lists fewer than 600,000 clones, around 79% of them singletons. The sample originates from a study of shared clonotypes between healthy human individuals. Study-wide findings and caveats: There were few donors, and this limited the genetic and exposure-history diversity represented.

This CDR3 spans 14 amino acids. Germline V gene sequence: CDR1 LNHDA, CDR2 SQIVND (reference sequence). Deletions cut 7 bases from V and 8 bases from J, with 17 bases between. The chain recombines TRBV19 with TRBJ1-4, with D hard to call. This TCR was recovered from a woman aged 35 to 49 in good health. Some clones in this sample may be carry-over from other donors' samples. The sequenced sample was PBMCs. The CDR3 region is CASTPGGPDEKLFF. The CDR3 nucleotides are TGTGCCAGTACCCCAGGCGGGCCTGACGAAAAACTGTTTTTT.